The clone carrying this T cell receptor (beta chain) was seen more than once but under ten times. The antigen is undetermined. With 11 bases removed from V and 1 base from J, the gap between germline ends came to 15 bases. Germline V lookup: CDR1 MDHEN, CDR2 SYDVKM. This CDR3 comprises 13 residues. Via MiXCR, TCRdb re-called the 5' RACE reads, giving one row per CDR3 protein. The data show about 480,000 distinct CDR3 sequences, over 12% seen once. These data belong to a study of identical twins. Findings and caveats of the study: Cord blood beta clonotypes that were abundant carried fewer insertions, and memory repertoires showed no such trend. Alpha sequences out of frame and shared by twins had excess low generation probability.

The data were also submitted as part of a second study, on yellow fever vaccine responses in identical twins.

The sequencing sample was made of CD4+ T cells sorted from blood. The source is a woman aged 18-35 years in good health. The chain links TRBV28 to TRBJ2-7; weak D call: TRBD2 (7 bases). The CDR3 region has the DNA TGTGCCTGGTCTCGGGGGGCTTCCTACGAGCAGTACTTC. It codes for CAWSRGASYEQYF.